The 11 T cell receptor beta chains in this list originate from one sample, sequenced in a study of T cell responses to AZD1222 COVID-19 vaccine. TCRdb's table, derived via immunoSEQ multiplex PCR, lists solely in-frame clones and lacks some. The table includes under 150,000 clones, 85% to 90% detected once. This specimen consisted of peripheral blood, obtained on day 0 of AZD1222 vaccination. Receptors were obtained from an adult in good health.

The CDR3 reads CAWYGVGWYNEKLFF. The CDR3 DNA reads TGTGCCTGGTACGGCGTGGGGTGGTATAATGAAAAACTGTTTTTT. V usage is TRBV30 and J usage is TRBJ1-4; D uncertain. CDR1 and CDR2 from the germline V gene are GTSNPN and SVGIG (reference sequence). Trimming left V 5 bases short and J 4 bases short, with 17 bases between. The CDR3 contains 15 residues. The full variable domain, in which reference TRBV30 and TRBJ1-4 provide the parts outside the CDR3, is SQTIHQWPATLVQPVGSPLSLECTVEGTSNPNLYWYRQAAGRGLQLLFYSVGIGQISSEVPQNLSASRPQDRQFILSSKKLLLSDSGFYLCAWYGVGWYNEKLFFGSGTQLSVL.

This sequence joins TRBV2 and TRBJ2-3; the D call may be TRBD1 or TRBD2 (7 bases each). The germline V gene has CDR1 SNHLY and CDR2 FYNNEI. The V gene lost 5 bases and the J gene lost 6 bases, with 18 bases spanning the gap. The length of the CDR3 is 15 residues. In DNA, the CDR3 is TGTGCCAGCAGTCGAACAGGGGAGGGAGTCGATACGCAGTATTTT. This gives the protein CASSRTGEGVDTQYF.

The CDR3 DNA is TGTGCCAGCAGGGGACAGGGGGCGGGCACCGGGGAGCTGTTTTTT. It encodes CASRGQGAGTGELFF. The chain combines TRBV28 with TRBJ2-2, with 12 bases fitting TRBD1. This CDR3 is 15 amino acids long. Per the germline V gene, CDR1 is MDHEN and CDR2 is SYDVKM. The V segment lost 6 bases and the J segment 4 bases; nucleotides outside the gene matches: 3.

The CDR3 sequence is CASSTRQGSGQFF. In nucleotides, the CDR3 is TGTGCCAGCAGTACACGACAGGGGAGCGGGCAGTTCTTC. The V gene is TRBV28, the J gene TRBJ2-1; 8 bases are shared with TRBD1. The ends lost 5 bases at V and 12 bases at J; junction bases unmatched: 9. The CDR3 is 13 amino acids. From germline, CDR1 is MDHEN and CDR2 SYDVKM.

The rearrangement uses TRBV4-1 and TRBJ1-1; D not certain. V was clipped by 1 base and J by 3 bases, with 12 bases between them. CDR1 and CDR2 (germline): MGHRA, YSYEKL. The length of the CDR3 is 15 residues. The CDR3 nucleotides read TGCGCCAGCAGCCAAGTCGGCCCTCTGGACACTGAAGCTTTCTTT. It is translated as CASSQVGPLDTEAFF.

The rearrangement links TRBV5-5 to TRBJ2-1; tentative D call: TRBD2 (6 bases). Trimming cost V 4 bases and J 4 bases, with 15 bases left between them. The CDR3 spans 15 residues. Germline V gene lookup returns CDR1 SGHKS and CDR2 YYEKEE (reference sequence). CDR3 residues: CASSPAVAVYNEQFF. The CDR3 nucleotides are TGTGCCAGCAGCCCCGCGGTAGCGGTATACAATGAGCAGTTCTTC.

The gene calls are TRBV30 and TRBJ2-7, with D possibly being TRBD2 (5 bases). The CDR3 is 13 residues long. V lost 5 bases and J 4 bases, leaving 15 bases between the germline ends. CDR1 and CDR2 from the germline V gene are GTSNPN and SVGIG (reference sequence). The CDR3 coding sequence is TGTGCCTGGGGGTTCAGAGAGGGTTACGAGCAGTACTTC. This encodes CAWGFREGYEQYF.

The chain carries TRBV11-3 and TRBJ1-1; D not resolved. The CDR3 contains 14 residues. V shed 3 bases and J shed 0 bases, with 8 bases lying between them. Germline CDR1 and CDR2: SGHNT and YENEEA. The CDR3 spells CASSLAGMNTEAFF. The CDR3 bases are TGTGCCAGCAGCTTGGCGGGGATGAACACTGAAGCTTTCTTT. The full variable domain, its missing parts supplied by reference TRBV11-3 and TRBJ1-1, is EAGVVQSPRYKIIEKKQPVAFWCNPISGHNTLYWYLQNLGQGPELLIRYENEEAVDDSQLPKDRFSAERLKGVDSTLKIQPAELGDSAVYLCASSLAGMNTEAFFGQGTRLTVV.

This rearrangement joins TRBV10-2 to TRBJ1-2, with 7 bases fitting TRBD1. The CDR3 contains 11 residues. With V trimmed by 10 bases and J by 10 bases, 9 bases remained unmatched. Germline V lookup: CDR1 WSHSY, CDR2 SAAADI. The CDR3 loop is CATSQGVFYTF. CDR3 nucleotide sequence: TGCGCCACCTCCCAGGGGGTCTTCTACACCTTC.

V is TRBV14 and J is TRBJ2-1; D gene ambiguous. The ends were cut back, 0 bases at V and 0 bases at J, with 6 bases in the middle. From germline, CDR1 is SGHDN and CDR2 FVKESK. CDR3 length: 15 amino acids. CDR3 bases: TGTGCCAGCAGCCAAGACCTCAGCTCCTACAATGAGCAGTTCTTC. The encoded protein is CASSQDLSSYNEQFF.

V and J are TRBV2 and TRBJ2-2; D unclear. Between the trimmed V and J ends, which lost 1 base and 5 bases, there was a span of 11 bases. Germline V gives CDR1 SNHLY, CDR2 FYNNEI. The CDR3 extends over 15 amino acids. The CDR3, as DNA: TGTGCCAGCAGTGAAGACAGTTTTTTAACCGGGGAGCTGTTTTTT. Translated, it gives CASSEDSFLTGELFF.